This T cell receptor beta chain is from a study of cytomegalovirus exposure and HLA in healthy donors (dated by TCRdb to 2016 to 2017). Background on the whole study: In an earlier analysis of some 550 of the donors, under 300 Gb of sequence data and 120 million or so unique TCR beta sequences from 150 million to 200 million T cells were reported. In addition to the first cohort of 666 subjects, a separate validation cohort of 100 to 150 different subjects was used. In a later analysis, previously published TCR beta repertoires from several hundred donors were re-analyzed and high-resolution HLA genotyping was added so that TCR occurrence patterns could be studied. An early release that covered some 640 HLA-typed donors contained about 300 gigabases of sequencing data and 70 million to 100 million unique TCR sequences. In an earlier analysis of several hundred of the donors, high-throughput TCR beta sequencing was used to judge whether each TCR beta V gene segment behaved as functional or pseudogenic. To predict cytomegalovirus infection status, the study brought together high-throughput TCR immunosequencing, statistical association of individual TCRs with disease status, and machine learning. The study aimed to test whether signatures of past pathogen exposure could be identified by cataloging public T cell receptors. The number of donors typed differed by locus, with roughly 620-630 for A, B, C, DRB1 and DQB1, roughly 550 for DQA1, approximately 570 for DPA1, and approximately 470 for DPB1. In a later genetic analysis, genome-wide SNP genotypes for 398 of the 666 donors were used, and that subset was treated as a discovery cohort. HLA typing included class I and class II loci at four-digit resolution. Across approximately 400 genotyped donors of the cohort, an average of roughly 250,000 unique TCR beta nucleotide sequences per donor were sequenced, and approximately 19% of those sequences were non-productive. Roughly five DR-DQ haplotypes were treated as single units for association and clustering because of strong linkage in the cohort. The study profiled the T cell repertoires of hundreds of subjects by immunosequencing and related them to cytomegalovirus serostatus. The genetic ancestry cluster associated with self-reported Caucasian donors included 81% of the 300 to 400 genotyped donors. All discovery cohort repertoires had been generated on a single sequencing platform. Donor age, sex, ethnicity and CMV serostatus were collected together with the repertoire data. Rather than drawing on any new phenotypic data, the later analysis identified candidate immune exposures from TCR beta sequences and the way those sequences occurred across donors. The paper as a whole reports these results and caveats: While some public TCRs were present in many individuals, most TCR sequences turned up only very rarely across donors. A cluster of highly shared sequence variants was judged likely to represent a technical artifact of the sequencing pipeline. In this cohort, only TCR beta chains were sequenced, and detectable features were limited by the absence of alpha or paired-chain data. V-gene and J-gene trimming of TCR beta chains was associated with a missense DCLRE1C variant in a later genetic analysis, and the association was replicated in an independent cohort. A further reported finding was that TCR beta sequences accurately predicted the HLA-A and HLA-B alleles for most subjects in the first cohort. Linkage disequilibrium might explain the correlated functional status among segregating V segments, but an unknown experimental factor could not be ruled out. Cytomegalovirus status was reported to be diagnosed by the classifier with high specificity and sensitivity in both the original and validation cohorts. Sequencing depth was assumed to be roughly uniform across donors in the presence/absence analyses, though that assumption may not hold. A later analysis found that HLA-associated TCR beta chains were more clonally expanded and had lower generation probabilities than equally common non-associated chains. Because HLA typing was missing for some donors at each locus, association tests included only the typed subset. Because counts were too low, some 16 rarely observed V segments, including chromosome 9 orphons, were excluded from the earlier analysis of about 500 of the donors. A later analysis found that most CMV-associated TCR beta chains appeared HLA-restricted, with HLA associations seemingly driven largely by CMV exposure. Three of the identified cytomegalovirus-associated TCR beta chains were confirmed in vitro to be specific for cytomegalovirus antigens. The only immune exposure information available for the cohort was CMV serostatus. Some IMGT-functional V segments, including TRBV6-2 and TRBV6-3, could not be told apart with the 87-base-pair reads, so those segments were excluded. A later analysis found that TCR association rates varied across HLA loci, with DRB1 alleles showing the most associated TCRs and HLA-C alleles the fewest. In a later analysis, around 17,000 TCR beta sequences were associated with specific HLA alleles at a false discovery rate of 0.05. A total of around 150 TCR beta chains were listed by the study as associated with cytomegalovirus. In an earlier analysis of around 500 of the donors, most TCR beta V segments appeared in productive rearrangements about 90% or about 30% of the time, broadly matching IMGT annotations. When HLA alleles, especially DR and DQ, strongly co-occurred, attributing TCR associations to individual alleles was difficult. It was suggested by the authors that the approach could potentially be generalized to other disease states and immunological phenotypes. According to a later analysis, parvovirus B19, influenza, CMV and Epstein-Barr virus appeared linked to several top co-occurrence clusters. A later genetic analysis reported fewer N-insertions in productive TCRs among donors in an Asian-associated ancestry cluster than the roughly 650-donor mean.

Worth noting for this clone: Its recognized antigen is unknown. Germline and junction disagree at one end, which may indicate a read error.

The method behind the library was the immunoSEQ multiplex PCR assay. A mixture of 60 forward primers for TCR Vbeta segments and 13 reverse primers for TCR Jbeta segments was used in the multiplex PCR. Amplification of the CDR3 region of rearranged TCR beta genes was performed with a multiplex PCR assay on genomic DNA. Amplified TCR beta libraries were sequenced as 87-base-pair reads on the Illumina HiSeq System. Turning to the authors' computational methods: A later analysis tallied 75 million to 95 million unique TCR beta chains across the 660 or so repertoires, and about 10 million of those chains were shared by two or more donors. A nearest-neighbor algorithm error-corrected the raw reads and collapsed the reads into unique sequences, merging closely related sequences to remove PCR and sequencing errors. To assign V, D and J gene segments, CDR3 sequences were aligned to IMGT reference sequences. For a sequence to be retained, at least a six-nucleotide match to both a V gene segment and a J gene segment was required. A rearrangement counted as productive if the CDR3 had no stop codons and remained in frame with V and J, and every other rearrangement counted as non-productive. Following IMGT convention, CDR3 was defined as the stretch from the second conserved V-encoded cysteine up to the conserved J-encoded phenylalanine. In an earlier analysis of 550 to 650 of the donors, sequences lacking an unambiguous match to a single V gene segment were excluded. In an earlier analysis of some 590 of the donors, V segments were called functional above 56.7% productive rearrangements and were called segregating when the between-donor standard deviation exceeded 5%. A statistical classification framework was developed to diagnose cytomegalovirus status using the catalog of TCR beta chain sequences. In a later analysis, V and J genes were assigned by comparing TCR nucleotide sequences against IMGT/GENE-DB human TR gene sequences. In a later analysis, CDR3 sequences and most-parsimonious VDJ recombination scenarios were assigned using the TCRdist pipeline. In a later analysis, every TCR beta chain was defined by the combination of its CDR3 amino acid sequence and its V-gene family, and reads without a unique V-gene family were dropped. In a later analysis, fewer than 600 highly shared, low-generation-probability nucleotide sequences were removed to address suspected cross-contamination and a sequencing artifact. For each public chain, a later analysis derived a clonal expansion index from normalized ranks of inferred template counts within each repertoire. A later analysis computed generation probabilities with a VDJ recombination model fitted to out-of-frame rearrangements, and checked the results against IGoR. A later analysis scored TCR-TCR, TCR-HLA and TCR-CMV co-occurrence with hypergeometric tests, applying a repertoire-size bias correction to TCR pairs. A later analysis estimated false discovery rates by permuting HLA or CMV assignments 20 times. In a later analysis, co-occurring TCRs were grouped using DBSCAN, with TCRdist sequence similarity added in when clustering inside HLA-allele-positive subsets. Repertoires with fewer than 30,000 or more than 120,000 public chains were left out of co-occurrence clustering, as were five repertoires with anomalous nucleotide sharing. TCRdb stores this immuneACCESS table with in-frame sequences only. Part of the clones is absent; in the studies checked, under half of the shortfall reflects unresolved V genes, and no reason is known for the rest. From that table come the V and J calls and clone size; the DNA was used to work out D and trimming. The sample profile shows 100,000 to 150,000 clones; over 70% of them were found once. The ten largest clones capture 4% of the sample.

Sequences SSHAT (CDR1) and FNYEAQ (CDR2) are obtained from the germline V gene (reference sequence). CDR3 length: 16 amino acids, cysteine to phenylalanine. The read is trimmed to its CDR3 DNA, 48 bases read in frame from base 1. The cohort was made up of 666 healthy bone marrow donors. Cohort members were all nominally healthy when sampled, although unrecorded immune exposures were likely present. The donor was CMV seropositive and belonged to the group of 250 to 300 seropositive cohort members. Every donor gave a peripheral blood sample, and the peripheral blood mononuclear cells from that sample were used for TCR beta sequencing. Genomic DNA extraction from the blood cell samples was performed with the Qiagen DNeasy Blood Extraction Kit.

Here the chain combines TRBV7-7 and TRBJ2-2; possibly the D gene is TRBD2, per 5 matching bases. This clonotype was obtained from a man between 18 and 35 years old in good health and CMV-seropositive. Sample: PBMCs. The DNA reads TGTGCTAGCAGCTTATCATCGGGGATAAACACCGGGGAGCTGTTTTTT. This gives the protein CASSLSSGINTGELFF. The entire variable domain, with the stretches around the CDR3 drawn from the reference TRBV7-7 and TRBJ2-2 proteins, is GAGVSQSPRYKVTKRGQDVTLRCDPISSHATLYWYQQALGQGPEFLTYFNYEAQPDKSGLPSDRFSAERPEGSISTLTIQRTEQRDSAMYRCASSLSSGINTGELFFGEGSRLTVL.